This T cell receptor (beta chain) was obtained from a study of blood T cell repertoires in COVID-19. Measured with immunoSEQ multiplex PCR; TCRdb has only the in-frame clones, and not every one. Here the sample spans under 250,000 clones, 83% being singletons. V was cut by 6 bases and J by 6 bases, with 14 bases left in between. The CDR3 is made up of 13 amino acids. Material for sequencing was PBMCs or T cells enriched from blood (not recorded which). The chain couples TRBV12-3 or TRBV12-4 to TRBJ1-1; the D gene is possibly TRBD1 (5 bases). The clonotype originates from a woman aged 50 to 60 who had been exposed to COVID-19. The CDR3 DNA is TGTGCCAGCAGCTTCCCGGGGGGTTCTGAAGCTTTCTTT. Its protein product is CASSFPGGSEAFF.